This T cell receptor beta chain emerged from a study of cytomegalovirus exposure and HLA in healthy donors. General observations from the study: Some V segments could not be told apart, so they were left out, TRBV6-2 and TRBV6-3 among them. HLA-A and HLA-B allele assignments for most subjects were reportedly predicted accurately using TCR beta sequences.

Germline CDR1 reads LGHNA; CDR2 reads YNFKEQ. With 2 bases clipped from V and 5 bases from J, the junction kept 7 bases outside the gene matches. CDR3 length: 15 residues. Researchers ran the PCR with 60 Vbeta and 13 Jbeta primers. Clones were sequenced by immunoSEQ multiplex PCR, and TCRdb holds only the in-frame ones, with some missing. The data hold around 67,000 clones, with approximately 74% observed a single time. Note on this clone: What it recognizes is unknown.

Sequenced sample: PBMCs. The chain uses TRBV4-2 and TRBJ1-2; 8 bases align to TRBD1. The receptor comes from a woman in her twenties or thirties in good health and CMV-seropositive. The CDR3 loop is CASSQYDRGSYGYTF. DNA of the CDR3: TGTGCCAGCAGCCAATACGACAGGGGAAGTTATGGCTACACCTTC.